The 11 T cell receptor beta chains presented below share a single source sample, sequenced in a study of T cells after yellow fever vaccination. TCRdb re-called the 5' RACE reads with MiXCR, one entry per CDR3 protein. The repertoire holds some 350,000 distinct CDR3 sequences, around 4.1% seen once, with 20% to 25% in the top ten. The sample in question was PBMCs, obtained 5 days after the yellow fever booster vaccination. The receptors were gathered from a young man who received the YFV17D yellow fever vaccine.

This clonotype appeared a few times. The chain couples TRBV7-9 to TRBJ2-4; the match to TRBD1 covers 7 bases. This CDR3 is built from 17 residues. The germline gives CDR1 SEHNR, CDR2 FQNEAQ (reference sequence). V trimming: 5 bases; J trimming: 0 bases; junction bases outside the gene matches: 10. In DNA, the CDR3 is TGTGCCAGCAGCGTTGGGACAGTTGGCCTAGCCAAAAACATTCAGTACTTC. Residues: CASSVGTVGLAKNIQYF.

This sequence joins TRBV11-2 and TRBJ2-4, with TRBD1 identical over 9 bases. V lost 6 bases, J lost 5 bases, and 8 bases stayed unmatched. The CDR3 is 15 amino acids. Germline lookup yields CDR1 SGHAT and CDR2 FQNNGV. The CDR3, as DNA: TGTGCCAGCAGTCTAACAGGGGGCAATCAAAACATTCAGTACTTC. Translated: CASSLTGGNQNIQYF.

The sample holds a few counts of this clonotype. The J gene is TRBJ2-7, the V gene TRBV25-1; either TRBD1 or TRBD2 may supply D (5 bases each). The CDR3 has 17 amino acids. Deletions cut 1 base from V and 0 bases from J, with 16 bases between. Germline CDR1 reads MGHDK; CDR2 reads SYGVNS. This chain's CDR3 is CASSEFGKGTLSYEQYF. CDR3 nucleotides: TGTGCCAGCAGTGAATTCGGGAAAGGGACCCTCTCCTACGAGCAGTACTTC.

This clonotype was found a few times. The CDR3: CASREMTEQYF. In DNA form, the CDR3 reads TGTGCCAGCAGGGAGATGACGGAGCAGTACTTC. The rearrangement uses TRBV6-1 and TRBJ2-7, with unresolved D. Germline CDR1 MNHNS, CDR2 SASEGT. This CDR3 is 11 amino acids long. V shed 6 bases and J shed 7 bases, with 10 bases lying between them.

This chain connects TRBV6-2 or TRBV6-3 to TRBJ2-7; TRBD1 agrees at 9 bases. Germline V CDR1 and CDR2: MNHEY, SVGEGT. With 4 bases clipped from V and 4 bases from J, the junction kept 8 bases outside the gene matches. The CDR3 extends over 15 amino acids. As DNA, the CDR3 is TGTGCCAGCAGTTCCCCCGGACAGGGGCATTACGAGCAGTACGTC. As protein: CASSSPGQGHYEQYV.

V and J are TRBV28 and TRBJ2-7; possible D gene TRBD1, 6 bases. V gave up 5 bases and J gave up 12 bases, with 17 bases separating them. This CDR3 is 12 amino acids long. From germline, CDR1 is MDHEN and CDR2 SYDVKM. CDR3 bases: TGTGCCAGCAGTACCGCGCAGGGGAACTCGTACGTC. Residues: CASSTAQGNSYV.

This clonotype was counted a few times. This rearrangement joins TRBV27 to TRBJ2-7; 7 bases fit TRBD2. V shed 8 bases and J 6 bases; nucleotides not matched to a gene: 4. The CDR3 totals 11 residues. Germline CDR1 reads MNHEY; CDR2 reads SMNVEV (reference sequence). Written as DNA, the CDR3 is TGTGCCAGCGGGCGCGGGGGCGAGCAGTACGTC. It specifies CASGRGGEQYV.

V gene TRBV20-1 combines with J gene TRBJ1-1; D uncertain. The V gene's germline CDR1 is DFQATT and CDR2 SNEGSKA (reference sequence). The CDR3 consists of 13 residues. V was trimmed by 5 bases and J by 4 bases, leaving 14 bases between them. The CDR3 sequence: CSADRPGGTEAFF. The CDR3 DNA is TGCAGTGCTGATCGACCGGGCGGCACTGAAGCTTTCTTT.

This clonotype was seen repeatedly, ten times or more. V gene TRBV5-1 combines with J gene TRBJ2-1; 8 bases map to TRBD2. Germline-derived CDR1 and CDR2 are SGHRS and YFSETQ. Unmatched junction bases numbered 8, after V lost 0 bases and J lost 3 bases. The CDR3 has 17 amino acids. CDR3 residues: CASSLALAGFVYNEQFF. DNA of the CDR3: TGCGCCAGCAGCTTGGCGCTAGCGGGTTTTGTCTACAATGAGCAGTTCTTC.

The V call is TRBV5-6, the J call TRBJ2-2; TRBD1 agrees at 9 bases. Trimming at V came to 6 bases and at J to 7 bases, leaving 13 bases not matched to a gene. Germline CDR1 SGHDT, CDR2 YYEEEE. There are 16 residues in the CDR3. CDR3 protein: CASNLLGTGSYGELFF. As DNA, the CDR3 is TGTGCCAGCAACCTCTTGGGGACAGGGAGTTACGGGGAGCTGTTTTTT.

This clonotype was counted many times. V and J are TRBV5-1 and TRBJ2-3; the D is unclear. Deletions cut 3 bases from V and 2 bases from J, with 4 bases between. Germline loops: CDR1 SGHRS, CDR2 YFSETQ. This CDR3 has 12 amino acids. CDR3 amino acids: CASSSLTDTQYF. In DNA form, the CDR3 reads TGCGCCAGCAGCTCACTCACAGATACGCAGTATTTT.